This T cell receptor beta chain was identified during a study of T cell changes during pregnancy in multiple sclerosis. Sequencing was performed with immunoSEQ multiplex PCR; in TCRdb, only in-frame clones are kept and a portion is missing. The sample lists about 24,000 clones, 90% occurring once. Germline assignment: CDR1 MNHEY and CDR2 SVGAGI. The CDR3 sequence is 13 residues long. Deletions cut 8 bases from V and 5 bases from J, with 15 bases between. The TCR was taken from a female donor in good health, enrolled as a control in a pregnancy study. The sequenced sample was CD8+ T cells from peripheral blood mononuclear cells, obtained in the third trimester of pregnancy. The genes are TRBV6-5 and TRBJ1-1; perhaps TRBD1 as D (5 bases). CDR3 in DNA: TGTGCCAGCCACCAGGGCATTATGACTGAAGCTTTCTTT. Translated: CASHQGIMTEAFF.